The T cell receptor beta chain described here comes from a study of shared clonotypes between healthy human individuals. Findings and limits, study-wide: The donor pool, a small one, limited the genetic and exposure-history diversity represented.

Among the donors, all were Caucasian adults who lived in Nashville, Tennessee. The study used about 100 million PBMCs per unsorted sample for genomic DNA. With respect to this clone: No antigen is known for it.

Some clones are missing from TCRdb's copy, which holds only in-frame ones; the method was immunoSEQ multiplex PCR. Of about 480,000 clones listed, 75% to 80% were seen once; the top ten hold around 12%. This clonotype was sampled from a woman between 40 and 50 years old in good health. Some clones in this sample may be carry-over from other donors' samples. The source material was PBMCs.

CDR3 bases: TGTGCCAGCAGCTTGGCGCTGACAGGGCAGCCCCAGCATTTT. It specifies CASSLALTGQPQHF. V gene TRBV5-5 combines with J gene TRBJ1-5; TRBD1 matches 7 bases. CDR1 and CDR2 (germline): SGHKS, YYEKEE (reference sequence). With 0 bases clipped from V and 7 bases from J, the junction kept 4 bases outside the gene matches. This CDR3 region has 14 residues.